This record looks at one T cell receptor (beta chain) sequence and its context. Its antigen is still unknown. This sample is drawn from a study of regulatory T cells. The primer mix had 52 TRBV and 13 TRBJ primers. Here immunoSEQ multiplex PCR was the method, and the copy in TCRdb shows in-frame clones only, minus some. Of about 23,000 clones listed, 88% were seen once; the top ten hold 1.3%. Sorting split CD4+ cells into CD25-high CD127-low Tregs and CD25-low CD127-high conventional T cells. CDR3 size: 15 residues. V lost 2 bases, J lost 5 bases, and 6 bases stayed unmatched. Germline-derived CDR1 and CDR2 are SGHRS and YFSETQ. Study-wide findings and caveats: In patients, unique TRB V-J pairs were restricted and V/J usage skewed, especially in Tregs. Hydrophobic residues at CDR3 positions 6 and 7 were enriched in conventional CD4+ T cells of CD3G-deficient patients.

The chain links TRBV5-1 to TRBJ2-5, with 10 bases matching TRBD2. The sequence was obtained from a child aged 5 to 17 with CD3G deficiency. What was sequenced was conventional CD4+ T cells sorted from blood. The CDR3 sequence: CASSLTGTSVETQYF. The CDR3 DNA follows: TGCGCCAGCAGCTTAACCGGGACTAGCGTGGAGACCCAGTACTTC.